This T cell receptor beta chain was sequenced in a study of T cells in Graves' hyperthyroidism and ophthalmopathy. Study conclusions and caveats: The model identified upcoming ophthalmopathy a median roughly 6.5 months ahead of onset.

This clonotype showed up just a few times. What it binds is not known. The CDR3 regions of TCR beta were amplified from RNA transcripts. The HTBI primer set drove a first-round RT-PCR of the TCR CDR3. MiXCR, run by TCRdb on the multiplex PCR reads, gives a single entry per CDR3 protein. The repertoire includes 560,000 or so distinct CDR3 sequences, under 60% of them detected once, and about 8.2% sits in the top ten. The germline CDR1 and CDR2 sequences are SGHTA and FQGTGA. V gave up 3 bases and J gave up 5 bases; unmatched junction bases: 4. This CDR3 spans 13 amino acids. The clonotype was recovered from a woman aged 18-35 years with Graves' hyperthyroidism. Sequencing input: peripheral blood or thyroid tissue (not recorded which). This chain connects TRBV7-3 to TRBJ2-7; the match to TRBD2 covers 7 bases. The CDR3 DNA reads TGTGCCAGCAGCTTTTCTAGCGGCAACGAGCAGTACTTC. It specifies CASSFSSGNEQYF. The full variable domain, its missing parts supplied by reference TRBV7-3 and TRBJ2-7, is GAGVSQTPSNKVTEKGKYVELRCDPISGHTALYWYRQSLGQGPEFLIYFQGTGAADDSGLPNDRFFAVRPEGSVSTLKIQRTERGDSAVYLCASSFSSGNEQYFGPGTRLTVT.